This TCR beta chain was documented in a study of human T cells and chemical hapten exposure. In the study overall: During the roughly 23-week study period, patients had diphenylcyclopropenone applied to the scalp every week. Findings and caveats of the study: TCRs at high frequency, those above 1 in 1000, did not change with DPC sensitization.

The sample's time point: pre-sensitization, week 0. The treatment was: therapeutic diphenylcyclopropenone sensitization with weekly scalp DPC. At least ten counts were recorded for this clonotype. Its specificity is unknown. CDR1 is MNHEY, CDR2 SMNVEV, per germline (reference sequence). V was shortened by 3 bases and J by 4 bases, with 7 bases between the two germline ends. This CDR3 contains 13 residues. In the library, unique molecular identifiers were attached to individual cDNA molecules. TCRdb reprocessed the RACE reads via MiXCR and lists one record per CDR3 protein. Of roughly 380,000 distinct CDR3 sequences detected, about 5.1% appear once; the ten largest clones hold 2.5% to 3%.

J is TRBJ2-1 and V is TRBV27; D not certain. The sequence derives from a woman between 50 and 59 years old with alopecia areata. Some clones in this sample may be carry-over from other donors' samples. Sequencing was performed on whole blood, taken in connection with sensitization to the hapten diphenylcyclopropenone (DPC). This chain's CDR3 is CASSLFGYNEQFF. The CDR3, as DNA: TGTGCCAGCAGTTTGTTCGGTTACAATGAGCAGTTCTTC.